The entry below describes one T cell receptor beta chain. This CDR3 comprises 13 residues. CDR1 is LGHDT and CDR2 is YNNKEL in the germline V gene (reference sequence). Trimming left V 1 base short and J 3 bases short, with 5 bases between. Repertoires were generated with immunoSEQ multiplex PCR, while TCRdb's copy carries only in-frame clones and drops some. The data show 120,000 or so clones, 85% to 90% seen once. These data originate in a study of T cell responses to AZD1222 COVID-19 vaccine. The sample in question was peripheral blood, obtained on day 0 of AZD1222 vaccination. This TCR was sampled from an adult in good health. The chain recombines TRBV3-1 (or the pseudogene TRBV3-2) with TRBJ2-3; D not certain. DNA of the CDR3: TGTGCCAGCAGCCAAGTGGGGACAGATACGCAGTATTTT. Translating gives CASSQVGTDTQYF.